This TCR beta chain was sequenced during a study of CD8 T cells in Susac syndrome. Study-level background: Clinical remission applied to about 8 sequenced Susac syndrome patients, and about six had active disease.

Random hexamers primed reverse transcription of about 0.5 to 1 ug RNA. TCR beta CDR3 was amplified by immunoSEQ multiplex PCR. This amplification extended across 54 Vbeta and 13 Jbeta segments. TCRdb reprocessed the immunoSEQ multiplex PCR reads via MiXCR and lists one record per CDR3 protein. The repertoire holds roughly 150,000 distinct CDR3 sequences, around 93% seen once, with roughly 0.2% in the top ten. Germline V gene data show CDR1 as MNHEY and CDR2 as SMNVEV (reference sequence). The CDR3 has 16 amino acids. With 7 bases removed from V and 0 bases from J, the gap between germline ends came to 19 bases.

The material sequenced was CD8+ T cells from PBMCs. The receptor was derived from a human donor with Susac syndrome. The gene calls are TRBV27 and TRBJ2-7; TRBD1 might be the D (6 bases). In DNA form, the CDR3 reads TGTGCCAGCACCCGGGACAAATTTACAAGCTCCTACGAGCAGTACTTC. Translation: CASTRDKFTSSYEQYF.